Presented here are 5 T cell receptor beta chains from one specimen sequenced in a study of T cell repertoires in cytomegalovirus infection. Their specific antigens are unknown. TCRdb reanalysed the reads using MiXCR and keeps one entry per CDR3 protein. The repertoire holds fewer than 850,000 distinct CDR3 sequences, with roughly 28% as singletons. This material consisted of cultured CD8+ T cells from PBMCs, taken from culture after CMV antigen stimulation. Source of these receptors: a human donor in good health (CMV status not recorded). Some clones in this sample may be carry-over from other donors' samples.

This clonotype was seen a handful of times. The chain couples TRBV7-9 to TRBJ2-7; the D is unclear. Trimming left V 6 bases short and J 6 bases short, with 12 bases between. The CDR3 has 12 residues. Germline assignment: CDR1 SEHNR and CDR2 FQNEAQ (reference sequence). The CDR3 DNA reads TGTGCCAGCAGTCCCCTATGGGGCGAGCAGTACTTC. Translation: CASSPLWGEQYF. The entire variable domain, with the rest obtained from reference TRBV7-9 and TRBJ2-7, is as follows: DTGVSQNPRHKITKRGQNVTFRCDPISEHNRLYWYRQTLGQGPEFLTYFQNEAQLEKSRLLSDRFSAERPKGSFSTLEIQRTEQGDSAMYLCASSPLWGEQYFGPGTRLTVT.

In this sample, this clonotype turned up a few times. The chain uses TRBV10-3 and TRBJ2-1; D is unresolved. In germline, CDR1 is ENHRY, CDR2 SYGVKD. V was cut by 8 bases and J by 4 bases, with 12 bases left in between. The CDR3 is made up of 13 amino acids. CDR3 protein: CAILAPEYNEQFF. CDR3 bases: TGTGCCATCTTGGCCCCTGAATACAATGAGCAGTTCTTC.

This chain joins TRBV6-2 or TRBV6-3 and TRBJ2-2; D is undetermined. Trimming removed 0 bases at V and 10 bases at J, with 12 bases between. The CDR3 covers 14 residues. The V gene's germline CDR1 is MNHEY and CDR2 SVGEGT. CDR3 nucleotide sequence: TGTGCCAGCAGTTACTCGGACCCACCAGCGGAGCTGTTTTTT. It yields the protein CASSYSDPPAELFF.

The chain has TRBV7-6 and TRBJ2-7; a possible D gene is TRBD2 (6 bases). Trimming removed 4 bases from V and 12 bases from J, with 13 bases in between. Germline loops: CDR1 SGHVS, CDR2 FNYEAQ. This CDR3 has 11 amino acids. CDR3 in DNA: TGTGCCAGCAGCTCTCGACAGCGGGTGTACTTC. It translates to CASSSRQRVYF. Full variable domain (remainder filled in from reference TRBV7-6 and TRBJ2-7): GAGVSQSPRYKVTKRGQDVALRCDPISGHVSLYWYRQALGQGPEFLTYFNYEAQQDKSGLPNDRFSAERPEGSISTLTIQRTEQRDSAMYRCASSSRQRVYFGPGTRLTVT.

This clonotype was detected a few times. The chain is built from TRBV6-8 and TRBJ2-2; tentatively, D is TRBD1 (6 bases). The CDR3 contains 15 residues. The germline V gene encodes CDR1 MNHGY and CDR2 SAAAGT. Trimming pared 3 bases from V and 2 bases from J, leaving 10 bases between. CDR3 DNA: TGTGCCAGCAGTTATTCCAGGGGAAACACCGGGGAGCTGTTTTTT. This encodes CASSYSRGNTGELFF.